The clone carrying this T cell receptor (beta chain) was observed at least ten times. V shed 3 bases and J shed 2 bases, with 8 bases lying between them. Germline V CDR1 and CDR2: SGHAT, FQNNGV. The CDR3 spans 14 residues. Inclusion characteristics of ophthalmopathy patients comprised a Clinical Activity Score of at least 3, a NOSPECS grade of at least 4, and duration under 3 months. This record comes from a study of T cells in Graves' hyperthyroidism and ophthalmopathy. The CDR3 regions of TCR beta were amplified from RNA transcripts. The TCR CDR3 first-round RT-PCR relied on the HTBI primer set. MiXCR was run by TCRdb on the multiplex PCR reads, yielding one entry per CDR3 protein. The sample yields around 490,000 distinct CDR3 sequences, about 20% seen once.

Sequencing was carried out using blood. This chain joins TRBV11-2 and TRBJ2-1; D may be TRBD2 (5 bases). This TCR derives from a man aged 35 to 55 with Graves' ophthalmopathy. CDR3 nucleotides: TGTGCCAGCAGCTTCCCCGGGACCTACAATGAGCAGTTCTTC. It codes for CASSFPGTYNEQFF.